Following are 24 T cell receptor beta chains from one sample sequenced in a study of molecular identifiers for immune sequencing clone quantification. MiXCR, applied by TCRdb to the PCR reads, yields one record per CDR3 protein. In the table there are under 650,000 distinct CDR3 sequences, less than 20% of which are singletons. The sample consisted of naive CD8+ T cells from blood, with Jurkat cell RNA spiked in. Sample subset: FACS-sorted CD8+CD4-CCR7+CD45RA+ naive T cells. The receptors were gathered from a human donor in good health. Some libraries in this study had Jurkat cell RNA spiked in.

With respect to this clonotype: This may be a read error: a much more frequent sequence differs by one nucleotide. This chain joins TRBV7-9 and TRBJ2-3; the D call may be TRBD1 or TRBD2 (5 bases each). Deletions cut 11 bases from V and 0 bases from J, with 15 bases between. CDR1 SEHNR and CDR2 FQNEAQ come from the germline V gene (reference sequence). There are 14 residues in the CDR3. The CDR3 bases are TGTGCCGCCGAGACAGCGGCTAGCACAGATACGCAGTATTTT. Amino acids: CAAETAASTDTQYF.

The rearrangement joins TRBV11-3 to TRBJ2-1; TRBD2 agrees at 7 bases. The germline V gene has CDR1 SGHNT and CDR2 YENEEA. There are 15 residues in the CDR3. The V and J ends lost 5 bases and 8 bases, in that order; junction bases with no gene match: 12. The CDR3 nucleotides read TGTGCCAGCAGCCTACGGACTAGTCCGTCGGATGAGCAGTTCTTC. Protein: CASSLRTSPSDEQFF.

The chain is built from TRBV28 and TRBJ2-1, with 10 bases fitting TRBD2. Germline CDR1 reads MDHEN; CDR2 reads SYDVKM. The CDR3 covers 16 residues. V gave up 6 bases and J gave up 0 bases; unmatched junction bases: 5. The CDR3 nucleotides read TGTGCCAGCAGGGACCCTAGCGGGAGCTCCTACAATGAGCAGTTCTTC. Encoded protein: CASRDPSGSSYNEQFF.

Details on this clonotype: Just one base apart from a much larger clone, this may be a read error. The chain links TRBV7-9 to TRBJ2-7, with 8 bases identical to TRBD2. Germline V gives CDR1 SEHNR, CDR2 FQNEAQ (reference sequence). This CDR3 is built from 19 residues. CDR3 sequence (DNA): TGTGCCGGCAGCCCACGGGAATCGTCACGGACTAGCCTAATCTACGAGCAGTACTTC. It specifies CAGSPRESSRTSLIYEQYF.

In this sample, this clonotype turned up many times. This sequence joins TRBV20-1 and TRBJ1-5, with D possibly TRBD1 on 5 matching bases. The V end lost 2 bases, the J end lost 0 bases, and 8 bases lay between the germline ends. Germline V gene lookup returns CDR1 DFQATT and CDR2 SNEGSKA (reference sequence). The CDR3 is 14 residues long. The CDR3 protein is CSARSGYSNQPQHF. The CDR3 bases are TGCAGTGCTAGATCAGGGTATAGCAATCAGCCCCAGCATTTT.

This clonotype showed up many times. This chain joins TRBV6-2 or TRBV6-3 and TRBJ2-5, with D tentatively TRBD1 (5 bases). CDR3 length: 15 residues. The V gene's germline CDR1 is MNHEY and CDR2 SVGEGT. The V end lost 2 bases, the J end lost 0 bases, and 10 bases lay between the germline ends. The CDR3 region has the DNA TGTGCCAGCAGTTACCAGGGCCTGTACCAAGAGACCCAGTACTTC. Residues: CASSYQGLYQETQYF.

The V gene is TRBV4-1, the J gene TRBJ2-5; possible D gene TRBD2, 6 bases. Germline assignment: CDR1 MGHRA and CDR2 YSYEKL. This CDR3 spans 15 amino acids. V was clipped by 1 base and J by 4 bases, with 13 bases between them. The CDR3 region has the DNA TGCGCCAGCAGCCAAGTAGGAGGGATCGGAGAGACCCAGTACTTC. Amino acids: CASSQVGGIGETQYF.

This clonotype occurred many times. The chain uses TRBV19 and TRBJ1-1, with 8 bases lining up with TRBD1. V shed 6 bases, J shed 1 base, and the junction held 10 bases outside the gene matches. The CDR3 loop spans 16 amino acids. Germline assignment: CDR1 LNHDA and CDR2 SQIVND (reference sequence). The DNA for the CDR3 is TGTGCCAGTAGAGGACAGGGCGTGGGTAAGAACACTGAAGCTTTCTTT. This sequence encodes CASRGQGVGKNTEAFF.

This clonotype was found a few times. The chain employs TRBV2 and TRBJ2-7; TRBD1 matches at 8 bases. The junction had 14 bases not matched to a gene; V was cut back by 6 bases and J by 7 bases. This CDR3 region has 15 residues. The germline V gene has CDR1 SNHLY and CDR2 FYNNEI. In DNA, the CDR3 is TGTGCCAGCAGCCCAACCTTGACAGGGGTGAGGGAGCAGTACTTC. This translates into CASSPTLTGVREQYF. The variable domain in full, with the rest retrieved from reference TRBV2 and TRBJ2-7, is EPEVTQTPSHQVTQMGQEVILRCVPISNHLYFYWYRQILGQKVEFLVSFYNNEISEKSEIFDDQFSVERPDGSNFTLKIRSTKLEDSAMYFCASSPTLTGVREQYFGPGTRLTVT.

This clonotype was observed a few times. This sequence joins TRBV4-3 and TRBJ1-2, with TRBD1 matching 10 bases. V lost 0 bases, J lost 4 bases, and 11 bases stayed unmatched. The CDR3 spans 18 residues. The germline V gene has CDR1 LGHNA and CDR2 YSLEER. CDR3 in amino acids: CASSQDEMVTGGGYGYTF. CDR3 coding DNA: TGCGCCAGCAGCCAAGATGAGATGGTGACAGGGGGCGGCTATGGCTACACCTTC.

The gene calls are TRBV29-1 and TRBJ1-2; D possibly corresponds to TRBD1 (6 bases). The CDR3 loop spans 15 amino acids. The V and J ends lost 3 bases and 4 bases respectively, with 18 bases between them. The germline V gene encodes CDR1 SQVTM and CDR2 ANQGSEA. The CDR3 DNA follows: TGCAGCGTTGACGTGATGACAGGCTTCTCCTATGGCTACACCTTC. Its translation is CSVDVMTGFSYGYTF.

The chain's CDR3 is CASSPRGGGRSYEQYF. The CDR3 coding sequence is TGTGCCAGCAGCCCCAGGGGCGGGGGCCGCTCCTACGAGCAGTACTTC. The chain carries TRBV7-6 and TRBJ2-7, with a possible D match to TRBD2 (7 bases). Trimming took off 5 bases at V and 0 bases at J, with 17 bases between the two ends. Germline assignment: CDR1 SGHVS and CDR2 FNYEAQ. The CDR3 runs 16 residues.

Concerning this clonotype itself: A much larger clone differs from this one at a single base, so this may be a read error. The CDR3 bases are TGTGCCAGCAGTTACACGTGGTCCGAGCAGTACTTC. This sequence encodes CASSYTWSEQYF. The chain employs TRBV6-5 and TRBJ2-7; D unresolved. The CDR3 contains 12 residues. Trimming stripped 2 bases from V and 6 bases from J, with 8 bases between. The germline V gene encodes CDR1 MNHEY and CDR2 SVGAGI.

Only a few counts were recorded for this clonotype. A much larger clone sits a single nucleotide away, making a read error possible. The chain recombines TRBV29-1 with TRBJ2-7; the D is unclear. The J call is in doubt because the DNA end fits TRBJ2-5 better. Germline V lookup: CDR1 SQVTM, CDR2 ANQGSEA. There are 15 residues in the CDR3. The CDR3 DNA reads TGCAGCGTTGAAGATAAAGGGTGTGCCCAAGAGACCCAGTACTTC. It encodes CSVEDKGCAQETQYF.

Details on this clonotype: This clone may be a read error of a much larger clone one base away. The chain carries TRBV20-1 and TRBJ2-1, with 9 bases matching TRBD1. The CDR3 totals 15 residues. Germline V gene lookup returns CDR1 DFQATT and CDR2 SNEGSKA (reference sequence). J was trimmed by 9 bases and V by 1 base; bases with no gene match: 10. CDR3 nucleotides: TGCAGTGCTAGAGTGGGACAGGGTATAGGAAGTGAGCAGTTCTTC. This translates into CSARVGQGIGSEQFF.

V and J are TRBV19 and TRBJ2-3; 7 bases agree with TRBD2. CDR1 and CDR2 (germline): LNHDA, SQIVND (reference sequence). V dropped 3 bases and J dropped 6; count of bases not matched to a gene: 6. This CDR3 is 14 amino acids long. The CDR3 spells CASSILGGSDTQYF. The CDR3 DNA is TGTGCCAGTAGTATTTTGGGAGGGTCCGATACGCAGTATTTT.

This clonotype showed up many times. One end of the junction does not line up with germline, which may come from a read error. The rearrangement links TRBV24-1 to TRBJ1-1; D unresolved. CDR1 and CDR2 (germline): KGHDR, SFDVKD. This CDR3 region has 14 residues. The CDR3 DNA follows: TGTGCCACCAATGATGGGGAGGGTGACACTGAAGCTTTCTTT. Translated, it gives CATNDGEGDTEAFF.

This clonotype came up many times. The J gene is TRBJ2-1, the V gene TRBV7-9; D tentatively reads TRBD1 or TRBD2 (5 bases each). Germline assignment: CDR1 SEHNR and CDR2 FQNEAQ (reference sequence). The CDR3 runs 18 residues. Trimming left V 5 bases short and J 5 bases short, with 25 bases between. CDR3 sequence reads: CASSVNEGSTPFHNEQFF. Here the CDR3 DNA reads TGTGCCAGCAGCGTAAATGAGGGGTCTACACCTTTTCACAATGAGCAGTTCTTC.

This clonotype was observed at least ten times. V usage is TRBV7-9 and J usage is TRBJ2-7; D gene ambiguous. This CDR3 comprises 14 residues. Germline V lookup: CDR1 SEHNR, CDR2 FQNEAQ (reference sequence). Trimming took off 1 base at V and 2 bases at J, with 9 bases between the two ends. The CDR3 loop reads CASSLGETAYEQYF. The CDR3 region has the DNA TGTGCCAGCAGCTTAGGGGAAACAGCCTACGAGCAGTACTTC.

This clonotype was recorded at least ten times. The chain combines TRBV6-5 with TRBJ2-3; 8 bases are shared with TRBD2. Per germline, CDR1 MNHEY and CDR2 SVGAGI. V was clipped by 2 bases and J by 7 bases; unmatched bases: 8. The CDR3 consists of 15 residues. This CDR3 is CASSYGRGAEYTQYF. CDR3 in DNA: TGTGCCAGCAGTTACGGGCGGGGGGCTGAGTATACGCAGTATTTT.

This clonotype was observed at least ten times. V usage is TRBV7-6 and J usage is TRBJ1-5, with a weak D call TRBD1 (5 bases). Per germline, CDR1 SGHVS and CDR2 FNYEAQ. This CDR3 region has 14 residues. V was clipped by 5 bases and J by 7 bases, with 15 bases between them. The CDR3 reads CASSLMEGSQPQHF. The CDR3 DNA follows: TGTGCCAGCAGCCTCATGGAGGGGTCCCAGCCCCAGCATTTT.

The table lists this clonotype with many counts. The rearrangement links TRBV4-1 to TRBJ2-7; no reliable D call. The CDR3 is 15 residues long. Germline V gene lookup returns CDR1 MGHRA and CDR2 YSYEKL. V lost 6 bases, J lost 3 bases, and 18 bases lay in between. CDR3 DNA sequence: TGCGCCAGCAGATACGAAAGGGCCGAGAACTACGAGCAGTACTTC. Protein sequence: CASRYERAENYEQYF.

This clonotype was recorded at least ten times. The V and J genes are TRBV12-3 or TRBV12-4 and TRBJ1-1; D call uncertain. This CDR3 spans 12 amino acids. The V end lost 4 bases, the J end lost 7 bases, and 10 bases lay between the germline ends. In DNA form, the CDR3 reads TGTGCCAGCAGTTATTCCACGAGTGAAGCTTTCTTT. As protein: CASSYSTSEAFF.

The rearrangement uses TRBV4-3 and TRBJ1-1; D not certain. V was shortened by 0 bases and J by 8 bases, with 13 bases between the two germline ends. In germline, CDR1 is LGHNA, CDR2 YSLEER. The CDR3 is 14 residues long. CDR3 nucleotides: TGCGCCAGCAGCCAAGATCGGGCTGGAAACGAAGCTTTCTTT. It encodes CASSQDRAGNEAFF.